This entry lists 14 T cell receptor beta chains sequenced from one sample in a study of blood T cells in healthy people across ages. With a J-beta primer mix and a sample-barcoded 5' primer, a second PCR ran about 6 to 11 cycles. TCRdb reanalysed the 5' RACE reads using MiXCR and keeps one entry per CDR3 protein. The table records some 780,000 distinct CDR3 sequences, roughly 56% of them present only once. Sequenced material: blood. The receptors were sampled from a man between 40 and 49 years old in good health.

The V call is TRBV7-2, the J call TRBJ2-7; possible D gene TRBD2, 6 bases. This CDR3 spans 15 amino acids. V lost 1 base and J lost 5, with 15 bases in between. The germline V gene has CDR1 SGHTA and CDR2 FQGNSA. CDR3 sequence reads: CASSLGWRASNEQYF. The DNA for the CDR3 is TGTGCCAGCAGCTTAGGTTGGAGGGCCAGCAACGAGCAGTACTTC.

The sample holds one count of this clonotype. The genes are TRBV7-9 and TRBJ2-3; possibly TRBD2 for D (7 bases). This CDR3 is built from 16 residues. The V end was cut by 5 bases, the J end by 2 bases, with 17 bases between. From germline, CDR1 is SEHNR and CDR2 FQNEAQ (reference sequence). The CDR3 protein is CASSANWGGDTDTQYF. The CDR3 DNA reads TGTGCCAGCAGCGCAAATTGGGGGGGCGACACAGATACGCAGTATTTT.

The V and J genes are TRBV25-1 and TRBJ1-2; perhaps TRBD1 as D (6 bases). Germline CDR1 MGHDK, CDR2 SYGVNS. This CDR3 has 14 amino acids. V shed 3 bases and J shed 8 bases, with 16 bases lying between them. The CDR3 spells CASSDVAGVIGYTF. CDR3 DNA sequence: TGTGCCAGCAGTGATGTTGCAGGGGTTATCGGCTACACCTTC.

The DNA for the CDR3 is TGTGCCAGCAGCCAAGACCTTGCGCAGACGAGATTCAGCACAGATACGCAGTATTTT. This encodes CASSQDLAQTRFSTDTQYF. The chain combines TRBV4-2 with TRBJ2-3; no reliable D call. Looked up from germline, CDR1 is LGHNA and CDR2 is YNFKEQ. V lost 0 bases to trimming and J lost 0 bases, with 19 bases between them. There are 19 residues in the CDR3.

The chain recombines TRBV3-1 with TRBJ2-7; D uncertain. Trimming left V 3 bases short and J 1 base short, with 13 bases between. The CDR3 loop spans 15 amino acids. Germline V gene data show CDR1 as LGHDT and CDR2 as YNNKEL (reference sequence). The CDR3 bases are TGTGCCAGCAGCCAGAACTCCCTGGCTTCCTACGAGCAGTACTTC. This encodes CASSQNSLASYEQYF.

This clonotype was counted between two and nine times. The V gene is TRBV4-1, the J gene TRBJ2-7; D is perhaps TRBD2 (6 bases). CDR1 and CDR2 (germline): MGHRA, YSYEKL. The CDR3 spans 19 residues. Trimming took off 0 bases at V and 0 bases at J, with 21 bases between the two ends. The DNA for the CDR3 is TGCGCCAGCAGCCAAGATCCGGCGGGGCTCCTCCAGAGCTCCTACGAGCAGTACTTC. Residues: CASSQDPAGLLQSSYEQYF.

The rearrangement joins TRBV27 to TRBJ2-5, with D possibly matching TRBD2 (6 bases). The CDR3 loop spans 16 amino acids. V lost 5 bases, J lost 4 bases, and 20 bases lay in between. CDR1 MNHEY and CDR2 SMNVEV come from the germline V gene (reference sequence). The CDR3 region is CASSNGGPPRGETQYF. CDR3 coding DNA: TGTGCCAGCAGTAACGGCGGACCCCCGCGGGGAGAGACCCAGTACTTC.

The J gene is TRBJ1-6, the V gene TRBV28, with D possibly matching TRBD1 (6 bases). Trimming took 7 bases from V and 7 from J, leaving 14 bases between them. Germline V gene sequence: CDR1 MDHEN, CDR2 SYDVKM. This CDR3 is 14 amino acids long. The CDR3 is CASKTGGANSPLHF. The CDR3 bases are TGTGCCAGCAAAACGGGGGGCGCAAATTCACCCCTCCACTTT.

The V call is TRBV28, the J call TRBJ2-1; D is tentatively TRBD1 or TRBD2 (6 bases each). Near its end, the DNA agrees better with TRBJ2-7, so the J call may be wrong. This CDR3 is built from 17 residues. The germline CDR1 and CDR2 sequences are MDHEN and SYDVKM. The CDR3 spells CASSLRGVGRGVYEQYF. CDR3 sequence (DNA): TGTGCCAGCAGTTTAAGGGGGGTCGGCAGGGGCGTATACGAGCAGTACTTC.

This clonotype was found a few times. The CDR3 is CASSPIEAGDLTDTQYF. In DNA, the CDR3 is TGTGCCAGCAGTCCGATTGAGGCAGGGGACCTCACAGATACGCAGTATTTT. V is TRBV12-3 or TRBV12-4 and J is TRBJ2-3; D possibly corresponds to TRBD1 (6 bases). With 5 bases removed from V and 2 bases from J, the gap between germline ends came to 20 bases. The CDR3 runs to 17 residues.

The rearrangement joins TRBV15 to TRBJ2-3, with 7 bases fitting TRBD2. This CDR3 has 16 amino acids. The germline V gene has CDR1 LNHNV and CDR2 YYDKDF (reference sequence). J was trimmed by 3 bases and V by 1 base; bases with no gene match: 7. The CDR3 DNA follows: TGTGCCACCAGCAGAGCTGGACTAGTGGCAACAGATACGCAGTATTTT. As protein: CATSRAGLVATDTQYF.

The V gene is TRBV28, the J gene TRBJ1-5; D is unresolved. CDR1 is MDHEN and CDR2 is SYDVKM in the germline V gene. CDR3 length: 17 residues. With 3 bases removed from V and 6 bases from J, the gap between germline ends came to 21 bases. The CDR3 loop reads CASSFSPLPRSRQPQHF. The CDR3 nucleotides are TGTGCCAGCAGTTTTAGCCCCTTACCCCGGTCCCGTCAGCCCCAGCATTTT. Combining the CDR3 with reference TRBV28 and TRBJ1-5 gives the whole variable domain DVKVTQSSRYLVKRTGEKVFLECVQDMDHENMFWYRQDPGLGLRLIYFSYDVKMKEKGDIPEGYSVSREKKERFSLILESASTNQTSMYLCASSFSPLPRSRQPQHFGDGTRLSIL.

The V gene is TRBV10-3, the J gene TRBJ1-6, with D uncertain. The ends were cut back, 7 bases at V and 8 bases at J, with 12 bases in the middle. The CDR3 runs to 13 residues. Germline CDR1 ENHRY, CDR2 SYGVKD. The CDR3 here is CAITPDPDSPLHF. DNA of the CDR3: TGTGCCATCACCCCAGACCCAGATTCACCCCTCCACTTT.

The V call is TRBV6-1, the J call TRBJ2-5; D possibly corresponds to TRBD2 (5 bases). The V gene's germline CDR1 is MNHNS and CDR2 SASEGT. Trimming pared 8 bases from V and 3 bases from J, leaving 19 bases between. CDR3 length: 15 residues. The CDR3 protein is CASGSRIRREETQYF. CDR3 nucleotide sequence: TGTGCCAGCGGCAGTCGGATCAGGCGGGAAGAGACCCAGTACTTC.